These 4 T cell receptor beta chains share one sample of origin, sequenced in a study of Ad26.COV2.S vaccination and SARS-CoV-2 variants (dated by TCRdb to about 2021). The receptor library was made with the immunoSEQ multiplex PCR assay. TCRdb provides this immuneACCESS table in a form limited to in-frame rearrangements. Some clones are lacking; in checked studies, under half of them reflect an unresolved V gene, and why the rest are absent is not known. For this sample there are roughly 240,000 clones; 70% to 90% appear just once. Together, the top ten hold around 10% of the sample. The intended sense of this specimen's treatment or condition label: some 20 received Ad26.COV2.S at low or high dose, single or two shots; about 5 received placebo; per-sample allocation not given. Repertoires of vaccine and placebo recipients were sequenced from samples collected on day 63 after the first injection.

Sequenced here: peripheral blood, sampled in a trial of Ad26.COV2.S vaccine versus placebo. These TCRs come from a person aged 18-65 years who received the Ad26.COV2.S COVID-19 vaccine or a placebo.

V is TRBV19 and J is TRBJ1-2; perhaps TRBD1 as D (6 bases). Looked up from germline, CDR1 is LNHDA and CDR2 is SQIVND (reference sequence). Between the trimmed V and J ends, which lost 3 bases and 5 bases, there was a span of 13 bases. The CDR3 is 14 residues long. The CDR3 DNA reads TGTGCCAGTAGTATTGAATTGGACAGATATGGCTACACCTTC. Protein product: CASSIELDRYGYTF.

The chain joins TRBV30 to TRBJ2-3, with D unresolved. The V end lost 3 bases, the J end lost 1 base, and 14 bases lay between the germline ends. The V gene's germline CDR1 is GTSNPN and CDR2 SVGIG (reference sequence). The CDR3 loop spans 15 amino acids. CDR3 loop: CAWRGKGLGTDTQYF. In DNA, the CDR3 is TGTGCCTGGAGAGGAAAGGGTTTGGGCACAGATACGCAGTATTTT.

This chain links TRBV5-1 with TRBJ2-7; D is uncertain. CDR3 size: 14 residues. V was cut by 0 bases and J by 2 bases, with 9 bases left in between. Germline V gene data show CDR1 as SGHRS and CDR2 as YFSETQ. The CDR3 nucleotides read TGCGCCAGCAGCTTGGGGACGGAGCCCTACGAGCAGTACTTC. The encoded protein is CASSLGTEPYEQYF.

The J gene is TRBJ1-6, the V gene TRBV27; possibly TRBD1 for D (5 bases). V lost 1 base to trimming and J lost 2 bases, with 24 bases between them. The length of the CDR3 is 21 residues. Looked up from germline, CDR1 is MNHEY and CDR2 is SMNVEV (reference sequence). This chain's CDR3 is CASSLLGRALSVRAYNSPLHF. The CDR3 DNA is TGTGCCAGCAGTTTATTAGGCAGGGCCTTAAGCGTAAGGGCCTATAATTCACCCCTCCACTTT.